This T cell receptor (beta chain) was found in a study of molecular identifiers for immune sequencing clone quantification. Findings and caveats of the study: Spiked Jurkat TCR RNA equivalent to one cell reportedly surfaced among some 1 million naive cells. Clones above 20 RNA copies held over 98% of effector molecules, under 1% in naive cells.

The use of previously described methods and listed TCR primers produced the bulk TCR libraries. TCRdb fed the PCR reads into MiXCR, producing one record per CDR3 protein. The sample has about 640,000 distinct CDR3 sequences, about 20% seen once. This clonotype was recorded many times. Its antigen is still unknown. The authors gated naive CD8 T cells as CD8+CD4-CCR7+CD45RA+ for sorting. The source of this sequence is a human donor in good health. Some libraries in this study had Jurkat cell RNA spiked in. The source material was naive CD8+ T cells from blood, with Jurkat cell RNA spiked in. The subset: FACS-sorted CD8+CD4-CCR7+CD45RA+ naive T cells.

The DNA of the CDR3 is TGTGCCAGCAGCTGGGGGACAGGACAAGAGACCCAGTACTTC. The encoded protein is CASSWGTGQETQYF. V gene TRBV27 combines with J gene TRBJ2-5; 8 bases are a match to TRBD1. Trimming at V came to 6 bases and at J to 2 bases, leaving 5 bases not matched to a gene. CDR3 length equals 14 residues. Per the germline V gene, CDR1 is MNHEY and CDR2 is SMNVEV (reference sequence).